The clone carrying this TCR beta chain was seen once. The data are from a study of blood T cell repertoires in COVID-19. Whole-study context: T cells, B-cell-depleted T cells, or PBMCs provided the cDNA or gDNA that served as material.

The CDR3 sequence is 14 residues long. J lost 2 bases, V lost 7 bases, and 8 bases had no gene match. Germline CDR1 reads SGHRS; CDR2 reads YFSETQ. In the original analysis: Amplification with reference gene primers provided the estimates of nucleated cell counts. The table came from immunoSEQ multiplex PCR; TCRdb's copy has only in-frame clones and leaves some out. Clone size and the V and J calls come from that table; the DNA yielded D and trimming. The sample contains roughly 27,000 clones, around 89% of which appear only once. The rearrangement links TRBV5-1 to TRBJ1-2; 7 bases align to TRBD1. Sequenced input: peripheral blood. This TCR came from a woman in her fifties or sixties with active COVID-19. The CDR3 DNA follows: TGCGCCAGCGCCCCGGGGACAGACAACTATGGCTACACCTTC. Amino acid sequence: CASAPGTDNYGYTF.